The 10 T cell receptor beta chains presented below share a single source sample, sequenced in a study of T-cell reconstitution after alpha-beta-depleted transplantation in children. This sample's TCRbeta library carried unique molecular identifier barcodes. A single record per CDR3 protein comes from TCRdb applying MiXCR to the PCR reads. The data contain a few hundred thousand distinct CDR3 sequences, just over 20% of them singletons. This material consisted of PBMCs from the stem cell graft donor, taken from the stem cell graft. These receptors came from a human donor who donated a stem cell graft to a child with acute myeloid leukemia.

The chain uses TRBV29-1 and TRBJ2-7; D gene uncertain. The ends were cut back, 6 bases at V and 5 bases at J, with 11 bases in the middle. The CDR3 spans 11 residues. Germline assignment: CDR1 SQVTM and CDR2 ANQGSEA. The CDR3 spells CSVHRGDEQYF. For the CDR3, the DNA is TGCAGCGTACACAGAGGCGACGAGCAGTACTTC.

The V and J genes are TRBV5-1 and TRBJ1-5; D gene ambiguous. Trimming stripped 3 bases from V and 6 bases from J, with 10 bases between. Germline V gene data show CDR1 as SGHRS and CDR2 as YFSETQ. The CDR3 has 13 amino acids. For the CDR3, the DNA is TGCGCCAGCAGCTCCCTTAGAGGTCAGCCCCAGCATTTT. It codes for CASSSLRGQPQHF.

Many counts were recorded for this clonotype. The chain uses TRBV12-3 or TRBV12-4 and TRBJ1-1, with D unresolved. V lost 5 bases to trimming and J lost 7 bases, with 8 bases between them. The CDR3 is 11 residues long. CDR3 in DNA: TGTGCCAGCAGTGTGAGGGATGAAGCTTTCTTT. Protein: CASSVRDEAFF.

This clonotype was counted many times. This rearrangement joins TRBV12-3 or TRBV12-4 to TRBJ2-1, with D perhaps matching TRBD2 (7 bases). Trimming shortened V by 7 bases and J by 6 bases, and 10 bases separated the two germline ends. This CDR3 region has 12 residues. The DNA of the CDR3 is TGTGCCAGCACTAGGGGGGGCAATGAGCAGTTCTTC. Translated, it gives CASTRGGNEQFF.

This clonotype was seen many times. The gene calls are TRBV20-1 and TRBJ2-1; perhaps TRBD1 as D (5 bases). CDR1 DFQATT and CDR2 SNEGSKA come from the germline V gene (reference sequence). The ends were cut back, 3 bases at V and 4 bases at J, with 19 bases in the middle. This CDR3 is built from 16 residues. The CDR3 DNA follows: TGCAGTGCTAGCGATCCCTCCCGGACAACTTACAATGAGCAGTTCTTC. This translates into CSASDPSRTTYNEQFF.

This clonotype occurred many times. J is TRBJ2-7 and V is TRBV15, with 9 bases that match TRBD1. The V and J ends lost 0 bases and 2 bases, in that order; junction bases with no gene match: 11. CDR3 length: 18 residues. The germline V gene encodes CDR1 LNHNV and CDR2 YYDKDF (reference sequence). DNA of the CDR3: TGTGCCACCAGCAGAGATGTAATAAGGGACAGGGCTACCTACGAGCAGTACTTC. The encoded protein is CATSRDVIRDRATYEQYF.

Of note for this clonotype: In this CDR3 the conserved last residue, phenylalanine or tryptophan, is missing, so a read error is likely. The CDR3 loop is CASGDSLGTIINEQYS. The CDR3 DNA follows: TGTGCCAGCGGCGATTCTCTCGGGACTATAATAAATGAGCAGTACTCC. The chain is built from TRBV12-3 or TRBV12-4 and TRBJ2-1, with TRBD2 identical over 7 bases. The J call may be mistaken, given a closer DNA end match to TRBJ2-7. This CDR3 has 16 amino acids.

The chain combines TRBV19 with TRBJ2-7; no firm D call. Trimming took 1 base from V and 3 from J, leaving 7 bases between them. The CDR3 loop spans 13 amino acids. Germline CDR1 LNHDA, CDR2 SQIVND (reference sequence). The CDR3 reads CASSIAHSYEQYF. CDR3 DNA sequence: TGTGCCAGTAGTATAGCTCACAGCTACGAGCAGTACTTC. The full variable domain, in which reference TRBV19 and TRBJ2-7 provide the parts outside the CDR3, is DGGITQSPKYLFRKEGQNVTLSCEQNLNHDAMYWYRQDPGQGLRLIYYSQIVNDFQKGDIAEGYSVSREKKESFPLTVTSAQKNPTAFYLCASSIAHSYEQYFGPGTRLTVT.

The chain couples TRBV7-2 to TRBJ2-1; no clear D. Germline CDR1 reads SGHTA; CDR2 reads FQGNSA. This CDR3 contains 12 residues. Trimming cost V 3 bases and J 7 bases, with 7 bases left between them. The CDR3 DNA sequence: TGTGCCAGCAGCTTTCTTCTTAATGAGCAGTTCTTC. Amino acid sequence: CASSFLLNEQFF.

In its sample, this clonotype was seen many times. The chain has TRBV6-6 and TRBJ2-3, with D perhaps assigned TRBD1 or TRBD2 (6 bases each). V lost 7 bases to trimming and J lost 8 bases, with 13 bases between them. This CDR3 is built from 12 residues. Germline V gene lookup returns CDR1 MNHNY and CDR2 SVGAGI (reference sequence). The CDR3 nucleotides are TGTGCCAGCACCGAAAGGGGGGTTACGCAGTATTTT. Translated, it gives CASTERGVTQYF.